These T cell receptor beta chains were read from a single sample in a study of graft-versus-host responses after intestinal transplantation. These receptors are not linked to any known antigen. TCRdb's copy holds only in-frame clones and misses some; the assay was immunoSEQ multiplex PCR. The profile shows about 96,000 clones, 92% of them singletons. The source was unstimulated CD4+ T cells sorted from spleen or lymph node cells, collected before intestinal transplant. The receptors shown here come from a human donor who received an intestinal transplant. Each CDR3 is given with its conserved first and last residue.

length: 14
J: TRBJ2-3
V: TRBV6-1
CDR3: CASKTGQGANTQYF

length: 15
J: TRBJ1-1
V: TRBV19
CDR3: CASSLVTGVNTEAFF

length: 13
J: TRBJ2-7
V: TRBV28
CDR3: CASSSGGGYEQYF

length: 15
J: TRBJ1-2
V: TRBV6-1
CDR3: CASSEAPQGYYGYTF

length: 16
J: TRBJ2-2
V: TRBV28
CDR3: CASRSPTGGDTGELFF

length: 15
J: TRBJ2-2
V: TRBV6-5
CDR3: CASRVGQGITGELFF

length: 11
J: TRBJ2-5
V: TRBV20-1
CDR3: CSARGGPTQYF

length: 12
J: TRBJ2-7
V: TRBV11-2
CDR3: CASSLGKGEQYF

length: 15
J: TRBJ2-3
V: TRBV13
CDR3: CASSAAGLASDTQYF

length: 13
J: TRBJ2-7
V: TRBV28
CDR3: CASSLSGPYEQYF

length: 13
J: TRBJ2-3
V: TRBV5-1
CDR3: CASSLGIPDTQYF

length: 15
J: TRBJ1-3
V: TRBV5-1
CDR3: CASRDSWSSGNTIYF

length: 16
J: TRBJ1-5
V: TRBV19
CDR3: CASSIRFSSRYQPQHF

length: 14
J: TRBJ2-1
V: TRBV30
CDR3: CAWASGRAYNEQFF

length: 18
J: TRBJ1-5
V: TRBV25-1
CDR3: CASSEQTQGDYSNQPQHF

length: 16
J: TRBJ1-1
V: TRBV15
CDR3: CATSKTPGQGNTEAFF

length: 14
J: TRBJ2-2
V: TRBV25-1
CDR3: CASSLAGITGELFF

length: 14
J: TRBJ2-7
V: TRBV6-1
CDR3: CASRAGTGGSEQYF

length: 13
J: TRBJ1-1
V: TRBV11-3
CDR3: CASSPGGGTEAFF

length: 13
J: TRBJ1-2
V: TRBV11-2
CDR3: CASSISQGYGYTF

length: 13
J: TRBJ2-4
V: TRBV19
CDR3: CASSISTENIQYF

length: 13
J: TRBJ1-1
V: TRBV27
CDR3: CASRQAENTEAFF

length: 16
J: TRBJ2-2
V: TRBV25-1
CDR3: CASSVRAGASTGELFF

length: 14
J: TRBJ2-2
V: TRBV10-2
CDR3: CASSGSGTVGELFF

length: 15
J: TRBJ2-7
V: TRBV27
CDR3: CASSYYRTGGYEQYF

length: 17
J: TRBJ2-5
V: TRBV7-7
CDR3: CASSPGLAGVRGETQYF

length: 17
J: TRBJ2-2
V: TRBV7-8
CDR3: CASSLASTAMNTGELFF

length: 14
J: TRBJ2-1
V: TRBV2
CDR3: CASSELGSRGEQFF

length: 14
J: TRBJ2-7
V: TRBV6-6
CDR3: CASSWGARGYEQYF

length: 16
J: TRBJ2-1
V: TRBV5-1
CDR3: CASSLGGGRWYNEQFF

length: 11
J: TRBJ2-4
V: TRBV2
CDR3: CASCQKNIQYF

length: 13
J: TRBJ2-1
V: TRBV7-2
CDR3: CASSLFGSNEQFF

length: 10
J: TRBJ2-3
V: TRBV27
CDR3: CASGRDTQYF

length: 14
J: TRBJ1-1
V: TRBV7-9
CDR3: CASSLGDVNTEAFF

length: 16
J: TRBJ2-3
V: TRBV5-1
CDR3: CASSLAGGFGTDTQYF

length: 15
J: TRBJ2-1
V: TRBV27
CDR3: CASTRDRGPYNEQFF

length: 13
J: TRBJ2-1
V: TRBV27
CDR3: CANPSGSMNEQFF

length: 15
J: TRBJ1-1
V: TRBV19
CDR3: CASSTDRVGNTEAFF

length: 14
J: TRBJ2-3
V: TRBV29-1
CDR3: CSVASGRWTDTQYF

length: 17
J: TRBJ2-7
V: TRBV27
CDR3: CASIPVMGLAGSYEQYF

length: 17
J: TRBJ2-5
V: TRBV5-1
CDR3: CASSARPSGNNQETQYF

length: 16
J: TRBJ1-3
V: TRBV4-2
CDR3: CASSQDGDMSGNTIYF

length: 14
J: TRBJ1-1
V: TRBV19
CDR3: CASSIRDKNTEAFF

length: 15
J: TRBJ2-7
V: TRBV14
CDR3: CASSFTEGGQYEQYF

length: 13
J: TRBJ2-6
V: TRBV7-7
CDR3: CASSPPGANVLTF

length: 14
J: TRBJ2-3
V: TRBV7-6
CDR3: CASSDRVDTDTQYF